This entry lists 2 T cell receptor beta chains sequenced from one sample in a study of cytomegalovirus exposure and HLA in healthy donors. Assay used: immunoSEQ multiplex PCR; TCRdb lists only in-frame clones, some missing. Among about 160,000 clones listed, nearly 90% were seen once. The material sequenced was PBMCs. The receptors here all came from a woman younger than 30 in good health and CMV-seropositive.

The chain combines TRBV28 with TRBJ2-7; a weak D match, TRBD2 (6 bases). The CDR3 has 15 residues. Trimming took 3 bases from V and 6 from J, leaving 18 bases between them. The germline V gene has CDR1 MDHEN and CDR2 SYDVKM. The CDR3 loop is CASSFRAPTSSEQYF. As DNA, the CDR3 is TGTGCCAGCAGTTTTAGAGCGCCAACTAGCTCCGAGCAGTACTTC.

This clone has just one count. The V gene is TRBV4-3, the J gene TRBJ2-7, with D perhaps matching TRBD1 (6 bases). The CDR3 sequence is 15 residues long. Germline V gene sequence: CDR1 LGHNA, CDR2 YSLEER. V lost 0 bases to trimming and J lost 0 bases, with 9 bases between them. In DNA form, the CDR3 reads TGCGCCAGCAGCCAAGATTTGGACAGCTCCTACGAGCAGTACTTC. Amino acids: CASSQDLDSSYEQYF.